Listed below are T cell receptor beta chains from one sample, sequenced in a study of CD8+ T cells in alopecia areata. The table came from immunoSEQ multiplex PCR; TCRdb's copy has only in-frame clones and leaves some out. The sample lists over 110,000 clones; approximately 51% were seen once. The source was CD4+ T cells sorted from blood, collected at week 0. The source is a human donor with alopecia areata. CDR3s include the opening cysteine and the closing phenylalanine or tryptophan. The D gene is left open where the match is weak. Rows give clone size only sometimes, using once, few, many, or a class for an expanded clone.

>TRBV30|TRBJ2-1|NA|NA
CAWSGQGRGEQFF
TGTGCCTGGAGTGGCCAGGGACGTGGTGAGCAGTTCTTC
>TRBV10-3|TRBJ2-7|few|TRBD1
CATQGDRGTYEQYF
TGTGCCACTCAAGGGGACAGGGGTACCTACGAGCAGTACTTC
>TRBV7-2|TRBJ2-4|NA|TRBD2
CASSPVRGGPRAKNIQYF
TGTGCCAGCAGCCCCGTCCGGGGAGGGCCCCGAGCCAAAAACATTCAGTACTTC
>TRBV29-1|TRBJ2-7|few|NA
CSVGGPAYEQYF
TGCAGCGTTGGGGGGCCCGCCTACGAGCAGTACTTC
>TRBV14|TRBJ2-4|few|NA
CASSPHDYF
TGTGCCAGCAGCCCTCACGATTACTTC
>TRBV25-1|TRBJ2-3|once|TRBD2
CASSEYWGPAGGTDTQYF
TGTGCCAGCAGTGAATATTGGGGCCCCGCGGGAGGCACAGATACGCAGTATTTT
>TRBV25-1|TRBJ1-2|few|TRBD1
CASTKAGTAYGYTF
TGTGCCAGCACGAAAGCCGGGACAGCCTATGGCTACACCTTC
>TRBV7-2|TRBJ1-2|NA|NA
CASNNPGQGWNGYTF
TGTGCCAGCAATAACCCAGGGCAGGGATGGAATGGCTACACCTTC
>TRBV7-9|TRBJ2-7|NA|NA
CASSLVVSYEQYF
TGTGCCAGCAGCTTAGTGGTGTCCTACGAGCAGTACTTC
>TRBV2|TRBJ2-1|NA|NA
CASRGVQGPDEQFF
TGTGCCAGCAGGGGGGTGCAGGGCCCGGATGAGCAGTTCTTC
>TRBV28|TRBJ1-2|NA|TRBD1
CASSPRGAFGYTF
TGTGCCAGCAGCCCCAGGGGGGCATTTGGCTACACCTTC
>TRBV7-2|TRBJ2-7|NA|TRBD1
CASSTGIGHEQYF
TGTGCCAGCTCGACAGGGATCGGGCACGAGCAGTACTTC
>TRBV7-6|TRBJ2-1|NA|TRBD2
CASSLALTSGKEEQFF
TGTGCCAGCAGCTTAGCGCTGACTAGCGGGAAGGAAGAGCAGTTCTTC
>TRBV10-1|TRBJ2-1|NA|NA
CASSESAPQGEQFF
TGCGCCAGCAGTGAGTCAGCGCCCCAGGGTGAGCAGTTCTTC
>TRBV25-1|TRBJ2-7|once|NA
CASSTAPYEQYF
TGTGCCAGCAGTACGGCCCCCTACGAGCAGTACTTC
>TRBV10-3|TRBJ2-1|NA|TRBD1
CAIRGQGISYNEQFF
TGTGCCATCAGGGGACAGGGGATATCCTACAATGAGCAGTTCTTC